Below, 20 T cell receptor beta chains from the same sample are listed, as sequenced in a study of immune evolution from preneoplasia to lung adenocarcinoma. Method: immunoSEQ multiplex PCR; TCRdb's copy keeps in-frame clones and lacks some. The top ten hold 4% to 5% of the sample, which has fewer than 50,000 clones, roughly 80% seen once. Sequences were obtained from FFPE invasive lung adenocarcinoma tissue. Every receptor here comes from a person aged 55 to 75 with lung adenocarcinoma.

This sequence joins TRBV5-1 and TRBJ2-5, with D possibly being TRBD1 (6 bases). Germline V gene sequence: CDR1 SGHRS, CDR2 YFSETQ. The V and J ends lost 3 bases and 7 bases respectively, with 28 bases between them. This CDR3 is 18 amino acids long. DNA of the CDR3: TGCGCCAGCAGCTATGAGGGACCGGGACAAAGGACCCGGGGGACCCAGTACTTC. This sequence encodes CASSYEGPGQRTRGTQYF.

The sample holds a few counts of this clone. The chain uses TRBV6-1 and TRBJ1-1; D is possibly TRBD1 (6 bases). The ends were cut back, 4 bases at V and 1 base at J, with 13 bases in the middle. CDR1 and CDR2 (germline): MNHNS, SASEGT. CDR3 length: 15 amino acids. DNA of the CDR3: TGTGCCAGCAGTGCTGACAGGCAACCGAACACTGAAGCTTTCTTT. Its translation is CASSADRQPNTEAFF.

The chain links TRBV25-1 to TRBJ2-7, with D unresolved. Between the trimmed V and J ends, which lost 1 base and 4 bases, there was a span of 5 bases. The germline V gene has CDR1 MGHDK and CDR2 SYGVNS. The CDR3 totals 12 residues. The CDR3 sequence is CASSEFVYEQYF. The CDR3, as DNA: TGTGCCAGCAGTGAATTTGTGTACGAGCAGTACTTC.

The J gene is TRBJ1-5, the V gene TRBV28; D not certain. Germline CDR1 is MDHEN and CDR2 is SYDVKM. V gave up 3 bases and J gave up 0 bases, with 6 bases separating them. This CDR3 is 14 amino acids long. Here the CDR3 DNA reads TGTGCCAGCAGTTTGGAATATAGCAATCAGCCCCAGCATTTT. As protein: CASSLEYSNQPQHF.

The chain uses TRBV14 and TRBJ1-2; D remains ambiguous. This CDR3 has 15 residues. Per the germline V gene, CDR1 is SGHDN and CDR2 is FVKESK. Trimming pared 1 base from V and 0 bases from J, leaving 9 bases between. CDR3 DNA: TGTGCCAGCAGCCAAGGCGGGAGTACTAACTATGGCTACACCTTC. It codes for CASSQGGSTNYGYTF.

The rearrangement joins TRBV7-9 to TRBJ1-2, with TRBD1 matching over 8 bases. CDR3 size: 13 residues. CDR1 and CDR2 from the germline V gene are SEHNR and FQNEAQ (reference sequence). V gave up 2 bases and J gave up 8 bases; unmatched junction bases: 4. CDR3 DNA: TGTGCCAGCAGCTTACAGGGGGCGGGAGGCTACACCTTC. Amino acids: CASSLQGAGGYTF. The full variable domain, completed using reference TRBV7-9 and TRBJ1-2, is DTGVSQNPRHKITKRGQNVTFRCDPISEHNRLYWYRQTLGQGPEFLTYFQNEAQLEKSRLLSDRFSAERPKGSFSTLEIQRTEQGDSAMYLCASSLQGAGGYTFGSGTRLTVV.

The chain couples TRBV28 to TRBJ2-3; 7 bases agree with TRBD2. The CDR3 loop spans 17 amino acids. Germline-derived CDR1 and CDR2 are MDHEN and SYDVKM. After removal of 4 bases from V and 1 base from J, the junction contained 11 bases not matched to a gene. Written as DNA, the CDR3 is TGTGCCAGCAGTTCCATCTCTAGCGGAGGGGGCACAGATACGCAGTATTTT. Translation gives CASSSISSGGGTDTQYF.

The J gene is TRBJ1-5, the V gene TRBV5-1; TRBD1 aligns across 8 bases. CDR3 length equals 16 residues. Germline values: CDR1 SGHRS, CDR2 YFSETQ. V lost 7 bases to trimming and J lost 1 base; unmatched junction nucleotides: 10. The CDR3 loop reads CASPTGASGSNQPQHF. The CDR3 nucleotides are TGCGCCAGCCCGACAGGGGCGAGTGGAAGCAATCAGCCCCAGCATTTT.

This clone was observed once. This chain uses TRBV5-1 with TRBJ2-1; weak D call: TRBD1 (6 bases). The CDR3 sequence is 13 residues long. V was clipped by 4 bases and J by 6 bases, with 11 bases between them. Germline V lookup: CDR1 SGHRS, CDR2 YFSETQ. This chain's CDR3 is CASSDTQGNEQFF. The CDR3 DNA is TGCGCCAGCAGCGACACACAGGGCAATGAGCAGTTCTTC.

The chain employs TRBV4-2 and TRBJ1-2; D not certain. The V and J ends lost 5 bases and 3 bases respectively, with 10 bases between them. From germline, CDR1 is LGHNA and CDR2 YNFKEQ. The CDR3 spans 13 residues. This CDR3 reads CASSLDIYYGYTF. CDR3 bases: TGTGCCAGCAGCTTAGACATCTACTATGGCTACACCTTC.

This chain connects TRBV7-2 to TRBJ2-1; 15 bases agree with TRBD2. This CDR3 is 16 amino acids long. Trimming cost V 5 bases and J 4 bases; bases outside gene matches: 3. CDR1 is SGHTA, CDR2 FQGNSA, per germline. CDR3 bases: TGTGCCAGCAGCCTCGGACTAGCGGGAGGGTACAATGAGCAGTTCTTC. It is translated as CASSLGLAGGYNEQFF.

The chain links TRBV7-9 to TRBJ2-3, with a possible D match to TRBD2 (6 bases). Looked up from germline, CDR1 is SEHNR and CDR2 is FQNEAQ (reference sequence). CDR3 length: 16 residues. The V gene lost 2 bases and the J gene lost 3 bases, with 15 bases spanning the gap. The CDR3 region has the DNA TGTGCCAGCAGCTTATTTAGTTTAGCGGAGACAGATACGCAGTATTTT. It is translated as CASSLFSLAETDTQYF.

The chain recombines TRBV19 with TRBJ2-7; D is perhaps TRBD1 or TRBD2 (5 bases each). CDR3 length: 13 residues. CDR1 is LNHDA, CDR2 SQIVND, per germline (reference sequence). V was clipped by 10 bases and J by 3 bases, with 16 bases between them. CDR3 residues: CATSRGVDYEQYF. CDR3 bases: TGTGCCACCTCCCGAGGGGTTGACTACGAGCAGTACTTC.

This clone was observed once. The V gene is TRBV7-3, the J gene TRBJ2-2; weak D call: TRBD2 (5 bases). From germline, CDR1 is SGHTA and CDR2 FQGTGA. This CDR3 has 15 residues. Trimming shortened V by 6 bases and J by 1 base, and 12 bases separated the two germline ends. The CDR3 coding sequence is TGTGCCAGCAGTCAAAAAGAGGGGAACACCGGGGAGCTGTTTTTT. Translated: CASSQKEGNTGELFF.

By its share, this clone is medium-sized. For the CDR3, the DNA is TGTGCCAGCAGCCAAGGACTGCTCCCCCCCTACGAGCAGTACTTC. Residues: CASSQGLLPPYEQYF. This rearrangement joins TRBV14 to TRBJ2-7; the D is unclear. V was clipped by 1 base and J by 2 bases, with 12 bases between them. The CDR3 extends over 15 amino acids. Germline-derived CDR1 and CDR2 are SGHDN and FVKESK.

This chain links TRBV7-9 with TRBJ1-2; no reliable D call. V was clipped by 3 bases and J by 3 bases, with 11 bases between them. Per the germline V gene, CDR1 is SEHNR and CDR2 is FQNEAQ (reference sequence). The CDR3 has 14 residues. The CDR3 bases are TGTGCCAGCAGCTTCGGCTCACACTACTATGGCTACACCTTC. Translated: CASSFGSHYYGYTF.

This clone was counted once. The chain's CDR3 is CASSYQGSEQYF. CDR3 DNA: TGCGCCAGCAGTTATCAGGGTAGCGAGCAGTACTTC. The rearrangement uses TRBV5-1 and TRBJ2-7; perhaps TRBD1 as D (5 bases). The CDR3 covers 12 residues. Trimming shortened V by 5 bases and J by 6 bases, and 12 bases separated the two germline ends. CDR1 is SGHRS, CDR2 YFSETQ, per germline.

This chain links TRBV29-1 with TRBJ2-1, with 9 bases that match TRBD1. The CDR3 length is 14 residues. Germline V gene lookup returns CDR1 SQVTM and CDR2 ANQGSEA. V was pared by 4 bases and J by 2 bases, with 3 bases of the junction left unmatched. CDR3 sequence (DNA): TGCAGCGTTGCCGGGACAGGGACCTACAATGAGCAGTTCTTC. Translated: CSVAGTGTYNEQFF.

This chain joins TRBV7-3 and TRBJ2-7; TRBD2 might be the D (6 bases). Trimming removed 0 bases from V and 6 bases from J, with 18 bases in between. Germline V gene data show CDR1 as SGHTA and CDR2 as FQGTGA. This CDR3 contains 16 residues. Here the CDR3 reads CASSLTRDSQALEQYF. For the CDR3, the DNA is TGTGCCAGCAGCTTAACCCGGGACTCTCAAGCCCTCGAGCAGTACTTC.

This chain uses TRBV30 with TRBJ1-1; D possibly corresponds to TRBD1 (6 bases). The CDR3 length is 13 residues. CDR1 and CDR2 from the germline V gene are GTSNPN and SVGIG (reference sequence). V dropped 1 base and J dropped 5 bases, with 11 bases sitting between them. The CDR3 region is CAWSAEGGTEAFF. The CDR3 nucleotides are TGTGCCTGGAGTGCCGAGGGGGGAACTGAAGCTTTCTTT.